These 23 T cell receptor beta chains were sequenced from one sample in a study of T-cell reconstitution after alpha-beta-depleted transplantation in children. Preparation of the TCRbeta library involved a method that used unique molecular identifiers. TCRdb recomputed calls from the PCR reads with MiXCR, one row per CDR3 protein. In the table there are more than 550,000 distinct CDR3 sequences, 10% of which are singletons. The sample consisted of PBMCs from the stem cell graft donor, taken from the stem cell graft. The receptors derive from a human donor who donated a stem cell graft to a child with acute myeloid leukemia.

The gene calls are TRBV7-3 and TRBJ2-2; possibly TRBD1 or TRBD2 for D (5 bases each). V was pared by 5 bases and J by 9 bases, with 22 bases between. The length of the CDR3 is 16 residues. Germline CDR1 is SGHTA and CDR2 is FQGTGA. CDR3 in DNA: TGTGCCAGCAGCCAAGGGACGTCAATAACCGGGAGGGAGCTGTTTTTT. It yields the protein CASSQGTSITGRELFF.

This clonotype was counted between two and nine times. The rearrangement uses TRBV28 and TRBJ2-1; either TRBD1 or TRBD2 may supply D (5 bases each). Trimming left V 7 bases short and J 7 bases short, with 17 bases between. The CDR3 loop spans 14 amino acids. Germline V CDR1 and CDR2: MDHEN, SYDVKM. The CDR3 DNA is TGTGCCAGCAATAGGGGAGCCAAGGGGAATGAGCAGTTCTTC. It yields the protein CASNRGAKGNEQFF.

The chain carries TRBV29-1 and TRBJ2-7; tentatively, D is TRBD1 (6 bases). Germline assignment: CDR1 SQVTM and CDR2 ANQGSEA. V shed 6 bases and J shed 6 bases, with 12 bases lying between them. The CDR3 spans 11 residues. This chain's CDR3 is CSVRGRGEQYF. CDR3 bases: TGCAGCGTCAGGGGTCGGGGCGAGCAGTACTTC.

In this sample, this clonotype turned up a few times. This chain joins TRBV28 and TRBJ2-2; possibly TRBD2 for D (8 bases). Between the trimmed V and J ends, which lost 8 bases and 7 bases, there was a span of 20 bases. The CDR3 loop spans 15 amino acids. CDR1 and CDR2 (germline): MDHEN, SYDVKM. The CDR3 coding sequence is TGTGCCAGCCCACCCGGGAGGGGGCAAGGCGGGGAGCTGTTTTTT. It translates to CASPPGRGQGGELFF.

Concerning this clonotype itself: One end of the junction varies from germline; a read error may be responsible. The chain couples TRBV7-8 to TRBJ2-5, with TRBD2 matching over 8 bases. Germline V CDR1 and CDR2: SGHVS, FQNEAQ. The CDR3 is 16 residues long. In DNA, the CDR3 is TGTGTCAGCAGCTTAATACTAGCGGCCTCCCAAGAGACCCAGTACTTC. Protein sequence: CVSSLILAASQETQYF.

This clonotype has a handful of counts. The V gene is TRBV29-1, the J gene TRBJ2-1, with 10 bases fitting TRBD2. This CDR3 spans 15 amino acids. Germline V CDR1 and CDR2: SQVTM, ANQGSEA. The V segment lost 6 bases and the J segment 5 bases; nucleotides outside the gene matches: 10. The CDR3 DNA reads TGCAGCGTATTAGCGGGAGGCTCCCTAGACAATGAGCAGTTCTTC. Its translation: CSVLAGGSLDNEQFF.

The chain links TRBV5-1 to TRBJ2-1; 14 bases align to TRBD2. The germline V gene has CDR1 SGHRS and CDR2 YFSETQ. The CDR3 runs to 16 residues. J was trimmed by 8 bases and V by 0 bases; bases with no gene match: 4. CDR3 sequence reads: CASSLGLAGGEYEQFF. The CDR3 DNA follows: TGCGCCAGCAGCTTGGGACTAGCGGGAGGGGAGTATGAGCAGTTCTTC.

This clonotype has at least ten counts. J is TRBJ2-7 and V is TRBV7-3; D gene uncertain. The germline CDR1 and CDR2 sequences are SGHTA and FQGTGA. V gave up 7 bases and J gave up 1 base, with 2 bases separating them. The CDR3 loop spans 10 amino acids. Written as DNA, the CDR3 is TGTGCCAGCAAGTCCTACGAGCAGTACTTC. Translation: CASKSYEQYF.

This clonotype was observed a handful of times. The V gene is TRBV6-5, the J gene TRBJ1-2; a possible D gene is TRBD1 (6 bases). This CDR3 contains 14 residues. Trimming stripped 6 bases from V and 2 bases from J, with 13 bases between. Germline assignment: CDR1 MNHEY and CDR2 SVGAGI. The CDR3 spells CASSDSGQNYGYTF. For the CDR3, the DNA is TGTGCCAGCAGCGACTCTGGACAGAACTATGGCTACACCTTC.

This clonotype was seen a handful of times. This chain connects TRBV20-1 to TRBJ2-3, with 8 bases aligning to TRBD2. There are 14 residues in the CDR3. Losses at the gene ends were 3 bases for V and 4 bases for J; bases not matched to a gene: 6. Germline V gives CDR1 DFQATT, CDR2 SNEGSKA (reference sequence). CDR3 sequence (DNA): TGCAGTGCTAGTCTCCGGGAGGGCTCAGATACGCAGTATTTT. Protein sequence: CSASLREGSDTQYF.

The chain is built from TRBV20-1 and TRBJ2-1, with D tentatively TRBD1 (6 bases). Germline CDR1 and CDR2: DFQATT and SNEGSKA (reference sequence). This CDR3 has 13 residues. V shed 5 bases and J shed 5 bases, with 13 bases lying between them. CDR3 bases: TGCAGTGCTGGGCCCCGACAGGACAATGAGCAGTTCTTC. Residues: CSAGPRQDNEQFF.

This clonotype has at least ten counts. V and J are TRBV24-1 and TRBJ2-1; the match to TRBD2 covers 7 bases. Germline loops: CDR1 KGHDR, CDR2 SFDVKD. The CDR3 runs 15 residues. V lost 0 bases and J lost 10; bases outside the gene matches: 8. The DNA for the CDR3 is TGTGCCACCAGTGATTTGAGTAAAGCGGGATACGAGCAGTTCTTC. It is translated as CATSDLSKAGYEQFF.

At least ten counts were recorded for this clonotype. This chain joins TRBV6-5 and TRBJ2-3; no clear D gene. CDR3 size: 11 residues. V dropped 5 bases and J dropped 4 bases, with 4 bases sitting between them. Germline-derived CDR1 and CDR2 are MNHEY and SVGAGI. CDR3 sequence reads: CASSQADTQYF. In DNA form, the CDR3 reads TGTGCCAGCAGTCAGGCAGATACGCAGTATTTT.

This clonotype was found a few times. V gene TRBV10-3 combines with J gene TRBJ1-3, with D uncertain. With 0 bases removed from V and 6 bases from J, the gap between germline ends came to 18 bases. Per the germline V gene, CDR1 is ENHRY and CDR2 is SYGVKD. CDR3 length: 17 amino acids. DNA of the CDR3: TGTGCCATCAGTGAGTCGGGCAGTTTATCGGTGGAAAACACCATATATTTT. It specifies CAISESGSLSVENTIYF.

The chain carries TRBV30 and TRBJ2-2; D is possibly TRBD2 (5 bases). Per germline, CDR1 GTSNPN and CDR2 SVGIG (reference sequence). The CDR3 covers 12 residues. Trimming left V 0 bases short and J 7 bases short, with 6 bases between. The CDR3 DNA sequence: TGTGCCTGGAGTGTCGGGGACGGGGAGCTGTTTTTT. Its protein is CAWSVGDGELFF.

This clonotype has ten or more counts. DNA for the CDR3: TGTGCCAGCGCCAGACGGGGTGCGGCCTACGAGCAGTACTTC. This codes for CASARRGAAYEQYF. J is TRBJ2-7 and V is TRBV7-9, with D perhaps TRBD2 (5 bases). Germline V lookup: CDR1 SEHNR, CDR2 FQNEAQ (reference sequence). The CDR3 totals 14 residues. V was shortened by 8 bases and J by 2 bases, with 16 bases between the two germline ends.

The rearrangement joins TRBV9 to TRBJ2-5, with 7 bases lining up with TRBD1. CDR3 length: 16 residues. V shed 4 bases, J shed 3 bases, and the junction held 12 bases outside the gene matches. Per the germline V gene, CDR1 is SGDLS and CDR2 is YYNGEE. Here the CDR3 DNA reads TGTGCCAGCAGCCCGTGGGTATCAGGGGGAAAAGAGACCCAGTACTTC. Translating it yields CASSPWVSGGKETQYF.

This clonotype was seen a handful of times. The rearrangement links TRBV9 to TRBJ2-3, with a tentative D call TRBD2 (6 bases). V lost 6 bases and J lost 0, with 23 bases in between. This CDR3 region has 18 residues. Germline V gene sequence: CDR1 SGDLS, CDR2 YYNGEE. The CDR3 loop is CASKRGLATSSSTDTQYF. The CDR3, as DNA: TGTGCCAGCAAACGTGGGCTAGCGACAAGTTCTAGCACAGATACGCAGTATTTT. Together with reference TRBV9 and TRBJ2-3, the CDR3 gives the full variable domain: DSGVTQTPKHLITATGQRVTLRCSPRSGDLSVYWYQQSLDQGLQFLIQYYNGEERAKGNILERFSAQQFPDLHSELNLSSLELGDSALYFCASKRGLATSSSTDTQYFGPGTRLTVL.

The chain links TRBV20-1 to TRBJ2-1; 9 bases fit TRBD2. Per germline, CDR1 DFQATT and CDR2 SNEGSKA (reference sequence). Trimming took 0 bases from V and 0 from J; bases not matched to a gene: 9. The CDR3 extends over 18 amino acids. The CDR3 reads CSAREGSGRPSSYNEQFF. As DNA, the CDR3 is TGCAGTGCTAGAGAAGGTAGCGGGAGACCCAGCTCCTACAATGAGCAGTTCTTC.

The chain uses TRBV28 and TRBJ2-6; perhaps TRBD1 as D (5 bases). The germline V gene has CDR1 MDHEN and CDR2 SYDVKM. Trimming shortened V by 6 bases and J by 3 bases, and 6 bases separated the two germline ends. The CDR3 spans 13 residues. The CDR3 nucleotides are TGTGCCAGCAGGACAGTTGGGGCCAACGTCCTGACTTTC. Translation: CASRTVGANVLTF.

This clonotype showed up just a few times. This chain connects TRBV11-2 to TRBJ2-1; unclear D gene. CDR3 length: 15 amino acids. Germline assignment: CDR1 SGHAT and CDR2 FQNNGV. V lost 4 bases and J 0 bases, leaving 10 bases between the germline ends. The CDR3 DNA follows: TGTGCCAGCAGCTCCTCATCCGTCTCCTACAATGAGCAGTTCTTC. Amino acids: CASSSSSVSYNEQFF. Filled out from reference TRBV11-2 and TRBJ2-1, the complete variable domain reads EAGVAQSPRYKIIEKRQSVAFWCNPISGHATLYWYQQILGQGPKLLIQFQNNGVVDDSQLPKDRFSAERLKGVDSTLKIQPAKLEDSAVYLCASSSSSVSYNEQFFGPGTRLTVL.

This clonotype was detected only a few times. The chain carries TRBV30 and TRBJ1-2; D possibly corresponds to TRBD1 (6 bases). The CDR3 sequence is 16 residues long. The germline gives CDR1 GTSNPN, CDR2 SVGIG (reference sequence). V dropped 4 bases and J dropped 1 base, with 19 bases sitting between them. The CDR3 DNA is TGTGCCTGGAACAATTTAAGGACAGTACTTAACTATGGCTACACCTTC. It specifies CAWNNLRTVLNYGYTF.

In this sample, this clonotype turned up a few times. The rearrangement links TRBV7-9 to TRBJ2-1; TRBD2 agrees at 7 bases. Germline lookup yields CDR1 SEHNR and CDR2 FQNEAQ (reference sequence). CDR3 size: 15 residues. The junction had 6 bases not matched to a gene; V was cut back by 0 bases and J by 7 bases. The CDR3: CASSLAGLGWNEQFF. The CDR3 DNA reads as TGTGCCAGCAGCTTAGCAGGACTAGGGTGGAATGAGCAGTTCTTC.